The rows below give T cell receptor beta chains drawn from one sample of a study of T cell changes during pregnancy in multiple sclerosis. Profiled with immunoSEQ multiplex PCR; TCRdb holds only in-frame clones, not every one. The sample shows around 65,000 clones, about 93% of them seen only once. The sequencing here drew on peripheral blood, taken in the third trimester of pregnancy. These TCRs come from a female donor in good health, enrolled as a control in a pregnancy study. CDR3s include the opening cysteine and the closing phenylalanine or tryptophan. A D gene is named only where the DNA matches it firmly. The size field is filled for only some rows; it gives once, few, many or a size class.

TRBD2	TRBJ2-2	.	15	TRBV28	TGTGCCAGCAGTTTAGTAGCGGGGGGCGCCGGGGAGCTGTTTTTT	CASSLVAGGAGELFF
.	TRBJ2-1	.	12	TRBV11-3	TGTGCCAGCAGCTTAGATTCGGTTGAGCAGTTCTTC	CASSLDSVEQFF
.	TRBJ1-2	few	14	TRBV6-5	TGTGCCAGCAGTTACGGTCCAGTCGCCTATGGCTACACCTTC	CASSYGPVAYGYTF
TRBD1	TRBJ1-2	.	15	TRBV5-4	TGTGCCAGCAGCGAGGGGACAGCTCATAACTATGGCTACACCTTC	CASSEGTAHNYGYTF
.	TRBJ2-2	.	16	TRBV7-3	TGTGCCAGCAGCTTAAAGGCACGAGGGCGGACCGGGGAGCTGTTTTTT	CASSLKARGRTGELFF
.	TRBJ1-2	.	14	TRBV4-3	TGCGCCAGCAGCCAAGAGGGAGGGGACTATGGCTACACCTTC	CASSQEGGDYGYTF
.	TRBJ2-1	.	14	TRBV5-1	TGCGCCAGCAGCGGGGGACCGGGGGAGAGTGAGCAGTTCTTC	CASSGGPGESEQFF
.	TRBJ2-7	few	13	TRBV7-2	TGTGCCAGCAGCTTAGCTGTGGGGGCAGGGAGGTACTTC	CASSLAVGAGRYF
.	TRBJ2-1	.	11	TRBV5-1	TGCGCTTCGGGTGGGTACAATGAGCAGTTCTTC	CASGGYNEQFF
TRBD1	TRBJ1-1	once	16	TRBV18	TGTGCCAGCTCACCTCTGCCGGGACAGATGAACACTGAAGCTTTCTTT	CASSPLPGQMNTEAFF
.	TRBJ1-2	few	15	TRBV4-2	TGTGCCAGCAGCCAACCGGGACAACCTAACTATGGCTACACCTTC	CASSQPGQPNYGYTF
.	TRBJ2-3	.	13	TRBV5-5	TGTGCCAGCAGCTCACAGGACCCAGATACGCAGTATTTT	CASSSQDPDTQYF